The rows below give T cell receptor beta chains drawn from one sample of a study of control samples from healthy donors and cancer patients. Sequencing used immunoSEQ multiplex PCR; TCRdb keeps in-frame clones, though not all of them. Of 71,000 or so clones listed, roughly 91% are singletons. Sequencing was done on a sample of PBMCs. The source is a man in his 60s with lung cancer. The CDR3 runs from the conserved cysteine through the conserved F or W. The D gene is left open where the match is weak. Some rows mark clone size as missing; the rest say once, few, many or name a class of expanded clone.

abundance	v_gene	j_gene	d_gene	CDR3aa	CDR3nt
NA	TRBV7-2	TRBJ1-6	NA	CASSLGDFSYNSPLHF	TGTGCCAGCAGCTTAGGGGACTTCTCCTATAATTCACCCCTCCACTTT
NA	TRBV7-2	TRBJ2-1	NA	CASSFSGRFNEQFF	TGTGCCAGCAGCTTTTCAGGCCGATTCAATGAGCAGTTCTTC
NA	TRBV12-3/TRBV12-4	TRBJ1-1	NA	CASGRGGAFF	TGTGCCAGCGGGAGGGGGGGAGCTTTCTTT
NA	TRBV7-9	TRBJ2-7	TRBD2	CASSLGSGTSSYEQYF	TGTGCCAGCAGCTTAGGTTCCGGGACTAGCTCCTACGAGCAGTACTTC
NA	TRBV10-1	TRBJ1-3	NA	CASRMDSGNTIYF	TGCGCCAGCAGGATGGACTCTGGAAACACCATATATTTT
NA	TRBV24-1	TRBJ2-2	TRBD1	CATAQGAAGELFF	TGTGCCACCGCTCAGGGGGCCGCCGGGGAGCTGTTTTTT
NA	TRBV19	TRBJ2-2	TRBD1	CATTRDRVGTGELFF	TGTGCCACCACTCGGGACAGGGTCGGCACCGGGGAGCTGTTTTTT
once	TRBV27	TRBJ2-7	NA	CASSPPGRAHEQYF	TGTGCCAGCAGTCCTCCGGGCAGGGCCCACGAGCAGTACTTC
NA	TRBV24-1	TRBJ2-3	NA	CATSAGTRLDTQYF	TGTGCCACCAGTGCCGGGACACGGCTGGATACGCAGTATTTT
NA	TRBV3-1/TRBV3-2	TRBJ1-2	NA	CASSQGSGELAYGYTF	TGTGCCAGCAGCCAAGGGTCAGGGGAACTAGCCTATGGCTACACCTTC
NA	TRBV3-1/TRBV3-2	TRBJ2-7	TRBD2	CASSPLTSGGVYEQYF	TGTGCCAGCAGCCCCCTGACTAGCGGGGGGGTCTACGAGCAGTACTTC
few	TRBV3-1/TRBV3-2	TRBJ1-1	TRBD1	CASSPLSGGNTEAFF	TGTGCCAGCAGCCCCCTTTCAGGGGGCAACACTGAAGCTTTCTTT
NA	TRBV19	TRBJ2-4	NA	CASSTPGYLNIQYF	TGTGCCAGTAGTACCCCAGGGTACCTAAACATTCAGTACTTC
NA	TRBV6-1	TRBJ2-1	NA	CASSASGTLSSYNEQFF	TGTGCCAGCAGTGCTTCCGGGACTTTATCCTCCTACAATGAGCAGTTCTTC
NA	TRBV5-1	TRBJ1-4	TRBD1	CASSPGQGVRSEKLFF	TGCGCCAGCAGCCCGGGACAGGGGGTACGAAGTGAAAAACTGTTTTTT
NA	TRBV29-1	TRBJ2-3	TRBD1	CSAPWTGRDTQYF	TGCAGCGCCCCGTGGACAGGGAGAGATACGCAGTATTTT
NA	TRBV9	TRBJ2-3	TRBD2	CASSVAERGPTDTQYF	TGTGCCAGCAGCGTCGCGGAGCGGGGGCCCACAGATACGCAGTATTTT
NA	TRBV6-5	TRBJ1-2	NA	CASSTTGKTNYGYTF	TGTGCCAGCAGTACCACAGGGAAGACTAACTATGGCTACACCTTC
NA	TRBV11-2	TRBJ2-7	NA	CASSLVGRTYEQYF	TGTGCCAGCAGCTTGGTGGGCCGGACCTACGAGCAGTACTTC
NA	TRBV3-1/TRBV3-2	TRBJ2-7	TRBD2	CASSLLSGGAEQYF	TGTGCCAGCAGCCTTCTTAGCGGGGGGGCCGAGCAGTACTTC